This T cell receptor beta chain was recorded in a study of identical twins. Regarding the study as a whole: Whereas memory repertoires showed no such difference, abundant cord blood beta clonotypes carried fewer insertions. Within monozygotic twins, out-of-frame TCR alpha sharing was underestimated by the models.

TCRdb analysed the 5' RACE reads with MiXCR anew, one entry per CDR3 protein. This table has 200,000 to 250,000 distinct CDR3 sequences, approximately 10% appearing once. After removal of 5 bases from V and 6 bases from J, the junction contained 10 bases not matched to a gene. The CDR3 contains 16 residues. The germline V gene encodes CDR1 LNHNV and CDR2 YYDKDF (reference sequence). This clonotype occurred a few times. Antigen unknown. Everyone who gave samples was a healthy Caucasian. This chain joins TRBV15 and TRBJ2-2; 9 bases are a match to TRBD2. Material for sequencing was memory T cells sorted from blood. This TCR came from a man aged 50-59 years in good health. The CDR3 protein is CATSPRGVAGAGELFF. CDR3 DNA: TGTGCCACCAGCCCCAGGGGAGTAGCGGGAGCCGGGGAGCTGTTTTTT.